This T cell receptor (beta chain) was recorded in a study of blood T cell repertoires in COVID-19 (dated by TCRdb to about 2020). Concerning the study at large: The collaborator samples originated in the United States, Italy and Spain and spanned the acute and convalescent phases of COVID-19. The material from the prospective study consisted of cDNA or gDNA derived from T cells, B-cell-depleted T cells, or PBMCs. The dataset comprised deeply sampled blood TCRbeta repertoires from subjects exposed to, actively infected with, or recovered from COVID-19. A freely available public database, intended as a resource for researchers studying the immune response to SARS-CoV-2, is where the repertoires were released. Samples were obtained from the ongoing ImmuneRACE study (first 160 participants) and from approximately 1,200 subjects provided by 6 global collaborators. Nearly every sample came with metadata listing a de-identified subject ID, COVID-19 status, age in years and sex. HLA class I and class II types, where available, came from metadata supplied by the sample provider rather than from assay-based typing.

Details on this clone: No cognate antigen has been identified for it. The record has no base qualities; no much larger clone is one base away.

The CDR3 spans 14 residues, from the cysteine through the phenylalanine. The read is trimmed to its CDR3 DNA, 42 bases read in frame from base 1. Germline trimming amounts to 3 bases on V and 5 bases on J, with 4 as the count of junction bases outside the gene matches. CDR1 GTSNPN and CDR2 SVGIG are derived from the germline V gene (reference sequence). Results and caveats for the whole study, not just this receptor: The amount of clinical and demographic metadata varied by source and participant and was provided uncurated.

The immunoSEQ Assay, a bias-controlled multiplex PCR, was used to amplify TCRbeta CDR3 regions from genomic DNA. In the original analysis: Nucleated cell counts per sample were estimated from amplification of reference gene primers within the assay. Sequence reads were collapsed and filtered to measure the absolute abundance of every unique TCRbeta CDR3 rearrangement. For each sample, productive Simpson clonality was calculated as the square root of Simpson's diversity index across productive rearrangements. TCRdb mirrors the immuneACCESS table, restricted to in-frame sequences. Some clones are absent from its copies; in checked studies, under half trace to an unresolved V gene, and the reason for the others is unknown. That table supplies the V and J calls and clone size; D and trimming were determined from the DNA. Across this sample there are roughly 30,000 clones, with around 92% seen only once. Of the sample, roughly 3.9% is held by the ten largest clones.

The collaborating institutions used their own protocols to collect whole blood in K2EDTA tubes. For TCRbeta analysis, collaborators shipped samples in one of three forms: frozen whole blood, isolated PBMCs, or DNA extracted from either of those sample types. The sample consisted of peripheral blood. The sequence links TRBV30 to TRBJ1-4; TRBD1 matches 9 bases in the middle. The sequence came from a human donor in a cohort sampled during active COVID-19. This receptor carries the CDR3 CAWSGTGPNEKLFF. The bases are TGTGCCTGGAGCGGGACAGGGCCAAATGAAAAACTGTTTTTT.